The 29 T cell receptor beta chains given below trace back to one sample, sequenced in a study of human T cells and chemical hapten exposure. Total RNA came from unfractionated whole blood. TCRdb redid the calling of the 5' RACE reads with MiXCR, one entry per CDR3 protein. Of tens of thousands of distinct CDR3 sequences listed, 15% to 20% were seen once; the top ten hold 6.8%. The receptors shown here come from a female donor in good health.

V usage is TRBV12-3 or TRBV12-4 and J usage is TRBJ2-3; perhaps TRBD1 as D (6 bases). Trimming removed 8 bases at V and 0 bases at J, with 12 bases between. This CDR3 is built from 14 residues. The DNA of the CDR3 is TGTGCCAGCGAGGACAGCGTTAGCACAGATACGCAGTATTTT. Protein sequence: CASEDSVSTDTQYF.

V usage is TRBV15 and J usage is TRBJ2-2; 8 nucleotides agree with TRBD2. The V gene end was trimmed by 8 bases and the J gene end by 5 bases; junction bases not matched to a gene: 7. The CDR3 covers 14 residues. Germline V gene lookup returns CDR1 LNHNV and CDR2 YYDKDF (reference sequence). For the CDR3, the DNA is TGTGCCACCTCCCGGGAGGGCCGTACCGGGGAGCTGTTTTTT. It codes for CATSREGRTGELFF.

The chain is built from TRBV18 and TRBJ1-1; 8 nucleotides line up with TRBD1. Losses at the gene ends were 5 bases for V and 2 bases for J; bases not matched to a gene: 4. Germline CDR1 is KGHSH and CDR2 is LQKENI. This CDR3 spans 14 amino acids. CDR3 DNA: TGTGCCAGCTCAACCGGGACAGGTAACACTGAAGCTTTCTTT. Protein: CASSTGTGNTEAFF.

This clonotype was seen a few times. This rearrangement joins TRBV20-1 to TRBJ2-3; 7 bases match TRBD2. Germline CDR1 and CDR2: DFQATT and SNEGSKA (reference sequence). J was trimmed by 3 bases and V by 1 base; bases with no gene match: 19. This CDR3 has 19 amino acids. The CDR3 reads CSARGVIADGRGGTDTQYF. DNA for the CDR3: TGCAGTGCTAGAGGGGTTATAGCGGATGGGAGGGGTGGAACAGATACGCAGTATTTT.

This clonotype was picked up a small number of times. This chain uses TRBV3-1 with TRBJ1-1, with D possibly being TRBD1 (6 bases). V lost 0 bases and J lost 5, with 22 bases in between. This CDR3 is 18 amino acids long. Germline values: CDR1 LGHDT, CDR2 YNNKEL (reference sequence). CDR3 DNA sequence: TGTGCCAGCAGCCAAGATCGACCTCTTAAGGGGGAGCCGACTGAAGCTTTCTTT. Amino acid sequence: CASSQDRPLKGEPTEAFF.

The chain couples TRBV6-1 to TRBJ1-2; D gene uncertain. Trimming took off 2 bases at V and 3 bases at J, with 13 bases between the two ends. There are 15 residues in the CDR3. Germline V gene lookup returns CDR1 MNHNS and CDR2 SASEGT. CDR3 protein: CASSEPRRTDYGYTF. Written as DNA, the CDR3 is TGTGCCAGCAGTGAACCCCGACGGACTGACTATGGCTACACCTTC.

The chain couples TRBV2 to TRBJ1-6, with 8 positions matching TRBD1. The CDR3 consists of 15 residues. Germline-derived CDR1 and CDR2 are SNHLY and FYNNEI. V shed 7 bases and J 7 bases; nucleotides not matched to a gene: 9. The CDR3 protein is CASNNYRGTNSPLHF. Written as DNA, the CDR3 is TGTGCCAGCAATAATTACAGGGGGACAAATTCACCCCTCCACTTT.

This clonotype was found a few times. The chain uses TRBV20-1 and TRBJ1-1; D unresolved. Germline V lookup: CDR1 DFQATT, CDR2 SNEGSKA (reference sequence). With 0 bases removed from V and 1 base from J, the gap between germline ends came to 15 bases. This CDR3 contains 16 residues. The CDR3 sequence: CSARDPRPGRNTEAFF. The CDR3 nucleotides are TGCAGTGCTAGAGACCCCAGGCCGGGAAGGAACACTGAAGCTTTCTTT.

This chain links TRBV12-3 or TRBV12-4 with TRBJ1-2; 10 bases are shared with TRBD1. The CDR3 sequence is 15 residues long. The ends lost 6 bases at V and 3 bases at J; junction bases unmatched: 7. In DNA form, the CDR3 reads TGTGCCAGCAGCAAAGCCGGGACAGGGGACTATGGCTACACCTTC. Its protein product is CASSKAGTGDYGYTF.

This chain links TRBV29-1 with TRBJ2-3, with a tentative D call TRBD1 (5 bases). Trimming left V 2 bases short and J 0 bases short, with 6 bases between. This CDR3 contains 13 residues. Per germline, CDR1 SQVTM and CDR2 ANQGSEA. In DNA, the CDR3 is TGCAGCGTTGAAAGGGGTAGCACAGATACGCAGTATTTT. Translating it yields CSVERGSTDTQYF.

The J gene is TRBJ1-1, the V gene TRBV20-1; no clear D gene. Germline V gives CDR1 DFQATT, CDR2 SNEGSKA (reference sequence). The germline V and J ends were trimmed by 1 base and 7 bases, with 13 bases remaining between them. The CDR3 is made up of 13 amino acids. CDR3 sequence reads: CSARVPGIIEAFF. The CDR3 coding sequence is TGCAGTGCTAGAGTTCCGGGGATAATTGAAGCTTTCTTT.

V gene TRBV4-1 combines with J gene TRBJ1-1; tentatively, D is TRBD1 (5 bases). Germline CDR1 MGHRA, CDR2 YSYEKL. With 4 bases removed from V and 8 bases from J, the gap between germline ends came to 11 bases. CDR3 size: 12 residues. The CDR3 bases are TGCGCCAGCAGCCGAGAGGGGCTGGAAGCTTTCTTT. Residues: CASSREGLEAFF.

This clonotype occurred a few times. The CDR3 region is CASRLAYEQYF. As DNA, the CDR3 is TGTGCCAGCAGATTGGCCTACGAGCAGTACTTC. This sequence joins TRBV6-1 and TRBJ2-7; D is unresolved. The CDR3 loop spans 11 amino acids. Trimming took off 6 bases at V and 2 bases at J, with 5 bases between the two ends. Per germline, CDR1 MNHNS and CDR2 SASEGT.

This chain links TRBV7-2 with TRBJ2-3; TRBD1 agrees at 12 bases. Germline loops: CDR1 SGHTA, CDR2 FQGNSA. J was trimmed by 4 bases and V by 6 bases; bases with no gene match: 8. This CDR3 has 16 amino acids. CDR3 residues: CASRRAGTGGPDTQYF. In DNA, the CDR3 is TGTGCCAGCAGACGAGCCGGGACAGGGGGCCCAGATACGCAGTATTTT.

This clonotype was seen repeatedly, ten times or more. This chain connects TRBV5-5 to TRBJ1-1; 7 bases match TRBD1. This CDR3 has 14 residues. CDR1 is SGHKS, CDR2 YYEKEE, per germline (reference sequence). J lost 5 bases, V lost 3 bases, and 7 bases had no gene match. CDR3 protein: CASSSTDRVTEAFF. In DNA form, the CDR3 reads TGTGCCAGCAGCTCTACCGACAGGGTAACTGAAGCTTTCTTT.

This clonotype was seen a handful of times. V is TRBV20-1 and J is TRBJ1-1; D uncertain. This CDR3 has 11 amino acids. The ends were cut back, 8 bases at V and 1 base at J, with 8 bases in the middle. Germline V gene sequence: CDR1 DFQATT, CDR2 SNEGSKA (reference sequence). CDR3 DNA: TGCAGTCCGGCCAAGAACACTGAAGCTTTCTTT. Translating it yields CSPAKNTEAFF.

CDR3 DNA: TGTGCCAGCAGCCAAGGGCGCGGCCCCAATCAGCCCCAGCATTTT. Translation: CASSQGRGPNQPQHF. V usage is TRBV3-1 and J usage is TRBJ1-5; the D is unclear. V lost 1 base and J lost 3, with 10 bases in between. Germline V gene sequence: CDR1 LGHDT, CDR2 YNNKEL (reference sequence). The CDR3 spans 15 residues.

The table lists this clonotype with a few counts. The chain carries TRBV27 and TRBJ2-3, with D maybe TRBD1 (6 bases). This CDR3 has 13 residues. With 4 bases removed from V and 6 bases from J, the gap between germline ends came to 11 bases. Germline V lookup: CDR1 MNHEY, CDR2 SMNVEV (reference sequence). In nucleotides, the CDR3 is TGTGCCAGCAGTTGGCAGGGGTATGATACGCAGTATTTT. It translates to CASSWQGYDTQYF.

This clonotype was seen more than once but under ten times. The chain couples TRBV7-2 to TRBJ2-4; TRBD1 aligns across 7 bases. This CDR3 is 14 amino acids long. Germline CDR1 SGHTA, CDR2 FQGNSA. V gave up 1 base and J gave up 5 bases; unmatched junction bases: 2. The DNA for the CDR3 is TGTGCCAGCAGCTTAGTTACAGGGGAAAACATTCAGTACTTC. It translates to CASSLVTGENIQYF. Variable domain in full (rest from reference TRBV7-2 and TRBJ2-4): GAGVSQSPSNKVTEKGKDVELRCDPISGHTALYWYRQSLGQGLEFLIYFQGNSAPDKSGLPSDRFSAERTGGSVSTLTIQRTQQEDSAVYLCASSLVTGENIQYFGAGTRLSVL.

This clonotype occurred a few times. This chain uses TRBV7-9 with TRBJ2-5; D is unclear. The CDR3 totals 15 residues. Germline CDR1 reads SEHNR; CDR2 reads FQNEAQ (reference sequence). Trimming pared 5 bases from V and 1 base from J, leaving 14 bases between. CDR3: CASSDRIESQETQYF. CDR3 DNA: TGTGCCAGCAGCGACCGGATAGAGTCCCAAGAGACCCAGTACTTC. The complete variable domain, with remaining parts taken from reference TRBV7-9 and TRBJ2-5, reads DTGVSQNPRHKITKRGQNVTFRCDPISEHNRLYWYRQTLGQGPEFLTYFQNEAQLEKSRLLSDRFSAERPKGSFSTLEIQRTEQGDSAMYLCASSDRIESQETQYFGPGTRLLVL.

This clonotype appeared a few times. The CDR3 DNA is TGTGCCAGCAGCCAAGGGGACCTCTCGTATGGCTACACCTTC. It is translated as CASSQGDLSYGYTF. The V gene is TRBV3-1, the J gene TRBJ1-2, with TRBD1 as a possible D gene (5 bases). Looked up from germline, CDR1 is LGHDT and CDR2 is YNNKEL (reference sequence). Trimming took 1 base from V and 5 from J, leaving 11 bases between them. The CDR3 consists of 14 residues.

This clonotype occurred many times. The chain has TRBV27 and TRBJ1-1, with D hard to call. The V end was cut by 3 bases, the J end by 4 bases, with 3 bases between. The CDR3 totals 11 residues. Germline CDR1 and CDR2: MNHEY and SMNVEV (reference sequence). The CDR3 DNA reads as TGTGCCAGCAGTTTCGGCACTGAAGCTTTCTTT. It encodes CASSFGTEAFF.

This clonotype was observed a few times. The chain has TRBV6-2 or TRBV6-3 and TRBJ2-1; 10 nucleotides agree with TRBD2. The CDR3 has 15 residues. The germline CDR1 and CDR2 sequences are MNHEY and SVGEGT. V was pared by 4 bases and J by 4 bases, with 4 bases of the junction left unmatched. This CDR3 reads CASSLKLAGYNEQFF. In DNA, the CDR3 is TGTGCCAGCAGTTTAAAACTAGCGGGGTACAATGAGCAGTTCTTC.

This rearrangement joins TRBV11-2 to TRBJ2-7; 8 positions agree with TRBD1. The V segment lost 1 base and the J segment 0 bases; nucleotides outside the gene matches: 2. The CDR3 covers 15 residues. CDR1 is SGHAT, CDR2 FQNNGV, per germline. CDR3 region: CASSLGQGISYEQYF. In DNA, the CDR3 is TGTGCCAGCAGCTTAGGACAGGGGATCTCCTACGAGCAGTACTTC.

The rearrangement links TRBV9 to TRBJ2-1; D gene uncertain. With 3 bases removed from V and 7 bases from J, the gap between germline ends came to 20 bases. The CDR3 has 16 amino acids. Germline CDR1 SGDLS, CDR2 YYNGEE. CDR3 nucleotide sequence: TGTGCCAGCAGCGCGCCAGGACGGGTGACTGTTAATGAGCAGTTCTTC. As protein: CASSAPGRVTVNEQFF. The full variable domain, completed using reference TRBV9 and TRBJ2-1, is DSGVTQTPKHLITATGQRVTLRCSPRSGDLSVYWYQQSLDQGLQFLIQYYNGEERAKGNILERFSAQQFPDLHSELNLSSLELGDSALYFCASSAPGRVTVNEQFFGPGTRLTVL.

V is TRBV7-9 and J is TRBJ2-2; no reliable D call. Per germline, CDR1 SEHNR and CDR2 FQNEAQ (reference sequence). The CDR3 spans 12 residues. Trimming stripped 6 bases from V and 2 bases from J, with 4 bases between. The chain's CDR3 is CASRANTGELFF. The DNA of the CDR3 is TGTGCCAGCAGGGCTAACACCGGGGAGCTGTTTTTT.

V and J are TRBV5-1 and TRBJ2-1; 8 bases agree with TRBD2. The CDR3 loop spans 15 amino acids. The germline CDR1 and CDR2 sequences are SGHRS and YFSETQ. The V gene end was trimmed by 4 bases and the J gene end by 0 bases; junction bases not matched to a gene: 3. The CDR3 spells CASSRSGSSYNEQFF. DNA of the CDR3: TGCGCCAGCAGCCGAAGCGGGAGCTCCTACAATGAGCAGTTCTTC.

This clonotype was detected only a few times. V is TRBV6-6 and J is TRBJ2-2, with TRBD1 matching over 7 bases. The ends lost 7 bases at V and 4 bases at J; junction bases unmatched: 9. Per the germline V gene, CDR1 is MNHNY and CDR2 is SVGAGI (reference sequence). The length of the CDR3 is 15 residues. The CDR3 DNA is TGTGCCAGCAATATCGACAGGGCGGGCACCGGGGAGCTGTTTTTT. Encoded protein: CASNIDRAGTGELFF.

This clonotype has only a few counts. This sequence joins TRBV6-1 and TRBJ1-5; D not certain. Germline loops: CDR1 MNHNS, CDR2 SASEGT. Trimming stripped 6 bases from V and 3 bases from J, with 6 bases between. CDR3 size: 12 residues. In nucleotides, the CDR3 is TGTGCCAGCAGCGCCCTCAATCAGCCCCAGCATTTT. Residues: CASSALNQPQHF.